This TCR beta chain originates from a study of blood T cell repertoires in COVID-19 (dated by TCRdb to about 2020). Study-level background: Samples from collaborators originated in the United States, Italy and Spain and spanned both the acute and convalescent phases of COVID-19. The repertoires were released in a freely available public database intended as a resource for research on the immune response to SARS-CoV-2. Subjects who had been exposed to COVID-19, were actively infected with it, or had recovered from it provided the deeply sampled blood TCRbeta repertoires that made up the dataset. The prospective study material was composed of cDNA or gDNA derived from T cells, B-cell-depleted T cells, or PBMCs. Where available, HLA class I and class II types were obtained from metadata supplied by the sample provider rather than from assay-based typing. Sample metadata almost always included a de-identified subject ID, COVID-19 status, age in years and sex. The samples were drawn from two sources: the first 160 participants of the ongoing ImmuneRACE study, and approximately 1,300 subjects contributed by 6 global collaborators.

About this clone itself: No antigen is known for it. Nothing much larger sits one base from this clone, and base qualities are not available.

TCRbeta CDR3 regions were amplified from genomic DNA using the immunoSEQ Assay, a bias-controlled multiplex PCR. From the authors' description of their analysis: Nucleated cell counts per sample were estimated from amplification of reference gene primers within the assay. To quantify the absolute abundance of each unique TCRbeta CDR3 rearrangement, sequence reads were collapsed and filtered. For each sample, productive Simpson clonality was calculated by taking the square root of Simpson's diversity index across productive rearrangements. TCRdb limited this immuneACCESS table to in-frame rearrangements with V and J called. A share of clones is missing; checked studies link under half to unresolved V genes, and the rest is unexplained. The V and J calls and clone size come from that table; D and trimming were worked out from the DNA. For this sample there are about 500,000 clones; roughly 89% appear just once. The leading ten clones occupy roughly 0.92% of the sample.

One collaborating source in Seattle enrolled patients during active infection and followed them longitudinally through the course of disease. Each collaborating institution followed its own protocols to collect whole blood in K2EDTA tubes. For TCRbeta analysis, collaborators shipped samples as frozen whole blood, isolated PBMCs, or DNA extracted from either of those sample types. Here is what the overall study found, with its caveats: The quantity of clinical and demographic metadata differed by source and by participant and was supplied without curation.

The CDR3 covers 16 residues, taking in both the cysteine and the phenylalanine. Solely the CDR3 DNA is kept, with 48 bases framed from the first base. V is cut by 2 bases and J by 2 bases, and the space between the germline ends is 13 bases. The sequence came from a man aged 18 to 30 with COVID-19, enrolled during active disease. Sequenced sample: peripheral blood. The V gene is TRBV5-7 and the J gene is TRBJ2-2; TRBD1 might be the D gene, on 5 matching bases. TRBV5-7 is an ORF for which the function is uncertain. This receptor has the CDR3 CASSLRDRTNTGELFF. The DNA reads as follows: TGTGCCAGCAGCTTAAGAGACAGAACTAACACCGGGGAGCTGTTTTTT.